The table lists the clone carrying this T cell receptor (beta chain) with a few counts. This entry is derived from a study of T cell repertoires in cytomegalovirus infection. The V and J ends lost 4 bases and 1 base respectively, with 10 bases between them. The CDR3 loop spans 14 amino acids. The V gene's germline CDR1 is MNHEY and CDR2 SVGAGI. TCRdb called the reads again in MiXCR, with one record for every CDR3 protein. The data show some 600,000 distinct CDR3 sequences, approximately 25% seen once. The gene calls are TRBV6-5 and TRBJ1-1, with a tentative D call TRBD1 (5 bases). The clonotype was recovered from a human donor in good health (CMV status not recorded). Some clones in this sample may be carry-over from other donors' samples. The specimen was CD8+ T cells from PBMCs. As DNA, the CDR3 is TGTGCCAGCAGTTTCACCGACAGGAACACTGAAGCTTTCTTT. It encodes CASSFTDRNTEAFF.